These 9 T cell receptor beta chains were sequenced from one sample in a study of T cells in Graves' hyperthyroidism and ophthalmopathy. The investigators amplified TCR beta CDR3 regions from RNA transcripts. A set of HTBI primers served as the primers for a first-round RT-PCR of the TCR CDR3. TCRdb re-derived calls from the multiplex PCR reads in MiXCR, one entry per CDR3 protein. In the table there are 150,000 to 200,000 distinct CDR3 sequences, 15% to 20% of which are singletons. Sequencing was carried out using blood. These receptors were taken from a woman between 45 and 60 years old with Graves' hyperthyroidism.

This clonotype has ten or more counts. CDR3 nucleotides: TGTGCCAGCAGTTATTCCACCCGGCCTACTGGCTACACCTTC. As protein: CASSYSTRPTGYTF. The chain employs TRBV6-2 or TRBV6-3 and TRBJ1-2, with unresolved D. V shed 3 bases and J shed 7 bases, with 15 bases lying between them. The germline V gene has CDR1 MNHEY and CDR2 SVGEGT. The CDR3 covers 14 residues.

This clonotype was counted many times. The chain couples TRBV6-5 to TRBJ1-2, with D unclear. CDR3 length: 14 residues. Between the trimmed V and J ends, which lost 2 bases and 6 bases, there was a span of 13 bases. CDR1 MNHEY and CDR2 SVGAGI come from the germline V gene. CDR3 sequence reads: CASSYGQVPHGYTF. The CDR3 nucleotides read TGTGCCAGCAGTTACGGGCAGGTCCCCCATGGCTACACCTTC.

This clonotype was counted at least ten times. The J gene is TRBJ2-3, the V gene TRBV7-9; D uncertain. CDR1 is SEHNR, CDR2 FQNEAQ, per germline (reference sequence). The V end lost 1 base, the J end lost 5 bases, and 10 bases lay between the germline ends. This CDR3 is built from 14 residues. The CDR3 region has the DNA TGTGCCAGCAGCTTAGGCCAGAACAGAGATACGCAGTATTTT. Its translation: CASSLGQNRDTQYF.

This clonotype was detected many times. The genes are TRBV6-1 and TRBJ2-6, with unresolved D. Trimming left V 4 bases short and J 1 base short, with 8 bases between. The CDR3 spans 15 residues. The germline CDR1 and CDR2 sequences are MNHNS and SASEGT. DNA for the CDR3: TGTGCCAGCAGTGTAGAGTTGTCTGGGGCCAACGTCCTGACTTTC. Protein product: CASSVELSGANVLTF.

This clonotype appeared many times. The chain links TRBV5-1 to TRBJ1-2; 11 bases map to TRBD1. CDR3 length: 14 residues. With 3 bases clipped from V and 4 bases from J, the junction kept 2 bases outside the gene matches. Germline CDR1 and CDR2: SGHRS and YFSETQ. CDR3: CASSSGQGVYGYTF. The CDR3 DNA sequence: TGCGCCAGCAGCTCGGGACAGGGGGTCTATGGCTACACCTTC.

This clonotype came up many times. The J gene is TRBJ2-2, the V gene TRBV12-3 or TRBV12-4; perhaps TRBD2 as D (5 bases). The length of the CDR3 is 17 residues. Deletions cut 5 bases from V and 4 bases from J, with 20 bases between. The CDR3 DNA is TGTGCCAGCAGTCCCTCCCGGGCTAGCCGGCGCACCGGGGAGCTGTTTTTT. Its translation is CASSPSRASRRTGELFF.

This clonotype was detected a few times. The chain joins TRBV5-1 to TRBJ2-3; D could derive from TRBD1 or TRBD2 (5 bases each). The CDR3 runs 14 residues. From germline, CDR1 is SGHRS and CDR2 YFSETQ. V was shortened by 3 bases and J by 6 bases, with 14 bases between the two germline ends. The DNA for the CDR3 is TGCGCCAGCAGCTCCCGGGACCGTGGGGATACGCAGTATTTT. This encodes CASSSRDRGDTQYF.

This clonotype has a count of ten or more. The gene calls are TRBV11-3 and TRBJ2-1; 7 bases match TRBD1. The CDR3 consists of 14 residues. Trimming took 1 base from V and 8 from J; bases not matched to a gene: 5. From germline, CDR1 is SGHNT and CDR2 YENEEA. The DNA of the CDR3 is TGTGCCAGCAGCTTAGGGAAAACAGGGGATGAGCAGTTCTTC. It specifies CASSLGKTGDEQFF.

The chain couples TRBV12-3 or TRBV12-4 to TRBJ2-7; the D is unclear. This CDR3 has 14 residues. With 3 bases removed from V and 6 bases from J, the gap between germline ends came to 15 bases. The CDR3 DNA follows: TGTGCCAGCAGTTTGTCTTCAGGCCCACCCGAGCAGTACTTC. Translation: CASSLSSGPPEQYF.